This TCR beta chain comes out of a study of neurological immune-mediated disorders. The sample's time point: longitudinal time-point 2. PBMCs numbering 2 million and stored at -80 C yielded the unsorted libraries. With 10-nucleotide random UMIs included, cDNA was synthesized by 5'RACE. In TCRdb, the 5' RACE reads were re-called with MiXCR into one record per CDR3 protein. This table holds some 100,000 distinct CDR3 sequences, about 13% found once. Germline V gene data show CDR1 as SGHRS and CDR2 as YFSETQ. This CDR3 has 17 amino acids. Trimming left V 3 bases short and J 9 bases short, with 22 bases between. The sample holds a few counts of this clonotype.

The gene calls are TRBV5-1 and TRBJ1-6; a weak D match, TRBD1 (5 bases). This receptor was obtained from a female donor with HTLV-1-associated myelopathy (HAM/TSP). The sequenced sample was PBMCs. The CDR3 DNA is TGCGCCAGCAGCTCGAGTTCTCAGGGACGCGGGAGTTCACCCCTCCACTTT. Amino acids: CASSSSSQGRGSSPLHF.